The present TCR beta chain was sequenced within a study of control samples from healthy donors and cancer patients. Some clones are missing from TCRdb's copy, which holds only in-frame ones; the method was immunoSEQ multiplex PCR. This sample carries 190,000 or so clones, approximately 95% of them seen once, and the ten largest clones take more than 1.2%. The sample was blood. This TCR derives from a man aged 18 to 29 in good health.

CDR3 sequence (DNA): TGTGCCTGGAGTGTAAACAGGCCCAATGAGCAGTTCTTC. Translated, it gives CAWSVNRPNEQFF. J is TRBJ2-1 and V is TRBV30; D might be TRBD1 (5 bases). This CDR3 is 13 amino acids long. Germline V CDR1 and CDR2: GTSNPN, SVGIG (reference sequence). Trimming cost V 0 bases and J 6 bases, with 9 bases left between them.